The next 10 T cell receptor beta chains were all read from a single sample in a study of T cell responses to AZD1222 COVID-19 vaccine. The repertoire was sequenced with immunoSEQ multiplex PCR; TCRdb's copy has only in-frame clones and lacks some. Found here are 90,000 to 150,000 clones, 80% to 95% of them singletons; the top ten hold 4.5%. Sequencing was performed on peripheral blood, taken on day 0 of AZD1222 vaccination. These receptors all stem from an adult in good health.

The chain links TRBV5-4 to TRBJ1-2; D possibly corresponds to TRBD1 (5 bases). The germline gives CDR1 SGHNT, CDR2 YYREEE (reference sequence). CDR3 size: 14 residues. The V gene lost 4 bases and the J gene lost 5 bases, with 15 bases spanning the gap. The CDR3 spells CASSLDGKGYGYTF. Here the CDR3 DNA reads TGTGCCAGCAGCCTTGACGGCAAGGGGTATGGCTACACCTTC.

The J gene is TRBJ2-7, the V gene TRBV4-2, with TRBD1 matching over 10 bases. CDR1 is LGHNA, CDR2 YNFKEQ, per germline. V lost 0 bases and J lost 0; bases outside the gene matches: 2. The CDR3 covers 16 residues. CDR3 nucleotide sequence: TGTGCCAGCAGCCAAGACCGACAGGGGGCCTCCTACGAGCAGTACTTC. Translation gives CASSQDRQGASYEQYF.

The gene calls are TRBV7-6 and TRBJ1-2, with D tentatively TRBD1 (5 bases). The CDR3 extends over 11 amino acids. Per germline, CDR1 SGHVS and CDR2 FNYEAQ. V lost 5 bases to trimming and J lost 7 bases, with 8 bases between them. The CDR3: CASSPGPGYTF. Written as DNA, the CDR3 is TGTGCCAGCAGCCCGGGACCTGGCTACACCTTC. The entire variable domain, with the rest obtained from reference TRBV7-6 and TRBJ1-2, is as follows: GAGVSQSPRYKVTKRGQDVALRCDPISGHVSLYWYRQALGQGPEFLTYFNYEAQQDKSGLPNDRFSAERPEGSISTLTIQRTEQRDSAMYRCASSPGPGYTFGSGTRLTVV.

The V gene is TRBV5-1, the J gene TRBJ2-5; maybe TRBD2 (6 bases). Germline assignment: CDR1 SGHRS and CDR2 YFSETQ. V was cut by 4 bases and J by 2 bases, with 12 bases left in between. The length of the CDR3 is 14 residues. CDR3 loop: CASSPGTSQETQYF. In DNA, the CDR3 is TGCGCCAGCAGCCCAGGGACTTCACAAGAGACCCAGTACTTC.

The chain recombines TRBV3-1 (or the pseudogene TRBV3-2) with TRBJ2-3; D is unclear. V was cut by 0 bases and J by 4 bases, with 8 bases left in between. CDR1 and CDR2 (germline): LGHDT, YNNKEL (reference sequence). This CDR3 comprises 14 residues. CDR3 in amino acids: CASSQDINPDTQYF. CDR3 sequence (DNA): TGTGCCAGCAGCCAAGATATAAATCCAGATACGCAGTATTTT.

The chain has TRBV14 and TRBJ1-1; no clear D gene. The CDR3 is 11 amino acids. Germline lookup yields CDR1 SGHDN and CDR2 FVKESK. The V end was cut by 4 bases, the J end by 5 bases, with 5 bases between. The CDR3 nucleotides read TGTGCCAGCAGCCCCCATACTGAAGCTTTCTTT. Translation gives CASSPHTEAFF. The variable domain in full, completed from reference TRBV14 and TRBJ1-1, reads EAGVTQFPSHSVIEKGQTVTLRCDPISGHDNLYWYRRVMGKEIKFLLHFVKESKQDESGMPNNRFLAERTGGTYSTLKVQPAELEDSGVYFCASSPHTEAFFGQGTRLTVV.

For this clone: In the same sample, other DNA sequences code for this CDR3. The chain has TRBV7-2 and TRBJ1-1; TRBD1 matches 10 bases. From germline, CDR1 is SGHTA and CDR2 FQGNSA. After removal of 4 bases from V and 6 bases from J, the junction contained 8 bases not matched to a gene. This CDR3 comprises 15 residues. This CDR3 is CASSSDRGRVSEAFF. The CDR3 DNA reads as TGTGCCAGCAGCTCAGACAGGGGGCGGGTATCTGAAGCTTTCTTT. Variable domain in full (rest from reference TRBV7-2 and TRBJ1-1): GAGVSQSPSNKVTEKGKDVELRCDPISGHTALYWYRQSLGQGLEFLIYFQGNSAPDKSGLPSDRFSAERTGGSVSTLTIQRTQQEDSAVYLCASSSDRGRVSEAFFGQGTRLTVV.

The V and J genes are TRBV5-1 and TRBJ2-5; TRBD2 agrees at 7 bases. The ends lost 9 bases at V and 0 bases at J; junction bases unmatched: 5. Germline loops: CDR1 SGHRS, CDR2 YFSETQ. The CDR3 covers 13 residues. Here the CDR3 reads CATSRGDQETQYF. As DNA, the CDR3 is TGCGCCACTTCACGGGGGGACCAAGAGACCCAGTACTTC.

The chain is built from TRBV27 and TRBJ2-7; 12 nucleotides line up with TRBD2. The CDR3 is made up of 14 amino acids. V gave up 5 bases and J gave up 9 bases; unmatched junction bases: 8. Per germline, CDR1 MNHEY and CDR2 SMNVEV (reference sequence). CDR3 coding DNA: TGTGCCAGCAGTCTCCTAGCGGGGGGGCCGGGGCAGTACTTC. Protein product: CASSLLAGGPGQYF.

V usage is TRBV4-3 and J usage is TRBJ2-3, with 9 bases lining up with TRBD1. V was pared by 0 bases and J by 0 bases, with 10 bases of the junction left unmatched. The CDR3 loop spans 19 amino acids. From germline, CDR1 is LGHNA and CDR2 YSLEER. CDR3 loop: CASSQDYLAGTGSTDTQYF. In nucleotides, the CDR3 is TGCGCCAGCAGCCAAGACTATCTGGCGGGGACAGGGAGCACAGATACGCAGTATTTT.